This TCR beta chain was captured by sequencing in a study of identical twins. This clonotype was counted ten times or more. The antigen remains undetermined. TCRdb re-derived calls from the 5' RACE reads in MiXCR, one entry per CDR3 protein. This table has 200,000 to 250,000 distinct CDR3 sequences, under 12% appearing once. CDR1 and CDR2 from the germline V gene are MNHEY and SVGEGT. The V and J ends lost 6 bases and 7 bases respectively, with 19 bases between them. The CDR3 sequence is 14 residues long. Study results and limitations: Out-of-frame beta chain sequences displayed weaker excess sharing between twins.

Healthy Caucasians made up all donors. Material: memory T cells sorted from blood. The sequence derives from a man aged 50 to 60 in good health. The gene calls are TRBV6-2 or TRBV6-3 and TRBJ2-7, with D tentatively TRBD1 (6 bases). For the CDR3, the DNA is TGTGCCAGCAGAGGCTCGAACAGGGCGAGTGAGCAGTACTTC. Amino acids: CASRGSNRASEQYF.